Sequencing of this T cell receptor beta chain was carried out in a study of blood T cell repertoires in COVID-19. V lost 7 bases to trimming and J lost 10 bases; unmatched junction nucleotides: 10. The length of the CDR3 is 13 residues. Germline V gene data show CDR1 as SGHKS and CDR2 as YYEKEE (reference sequence). Assay: immunoSEQ multiplex PCR; the TCRdb copy retains only in-frame clones and omits some. Of about 160,000 clones detected, about 80% appear once; the ten largest clones hold 22%. The V call is TRBV5-5, the J call TRBJ1-2; 10 nucleotides line up with TRBD1. Material for sequencing was peripheral blood. This clonotype was obtained from an elderly woman with acute or convalescent COVID-19. CDR3 bases: TGTGCCAGCGTAACCGGGACAGGGGACGACTACACCTTC. Residues: CASVTGTGDDYTF.